This T cell receptor (beta chain) was identified in a study of response to subunit inactivated influenza vaccine. Study results and caveats: The study's authors posited that every seasonal influenza vaccination enlists few new T cells.

Regarding this clonotype: Its specificity is unknown.

TCRdb re-called the RT-PCR reads with MiXCR, one entry per CDR3 protein. The profile shows hundreds of thousands of distinct CDR3 sequences, 15% to 19% of them singletons. Germline V lookup: CDR1 SGHDT, CDR2 YYEEEE. The CDR3 contains 14 residues. Between the trimmed V and J ends, which lost 2 bases and 2 bases, there was a span of 11 bases. The rearrangement uses TRBV5-6 and TRBJ2-7; D unclear. The sample was PBMCs from blood, taken 11 to 12 days after vaccination. The origin of this receptor is a man aged 45-65 years who received an inactivated influenza vaccine. The CDR3 loop is CASSLRAVPYEQYF. The CDR3 DNA sequence: TGTGCCAGCAGCTTACGGGCAGTCCCCTACGAGCAGTACTTC.